The rows below give T cell receptor beta chains drawn from one sample of a study of T-cell memory formation after mild COVID-19. TCRdb independently ran MiXCR on the 5' RACE reads; one entry per CDR3 protein. The data contain a few hundred thousand distinct CDR3 sequences, approximately 15% of them seen just once; the ten biggest clones take up around 21%. Sequencing was done on a sample of PBMCs or a T cell subset sorted from them (not recorded which). The receptors derive from a man between 18 and 35 years old who had mild COVID-19 (a few samples of this study predate the infection). Cell type and time point are not known. CDR3s include the opening cysteine and the closing phenylalanine or tryptophan. Fields, in order: clone size, J gene, D gene, V gene, CDR3 protein, CDR3 DNA. D genes are given only for firm matches. Not all rows give a size; the values are once, few, many and, for expanded clones, a class.

>many|TRBJ2-5|-|TRBV12-3/TRBV12-4
CASSFRRETQYF
TGTGCCAGCAGTTTTCGGAGAGAGACCCAGTACTTC
>-|TRBJ1-1|TRBD1|TRBV4-1
CASSNPTGRGRMAEAFF
TGCGCCAGCAGTAACCCGACAGGGCGTGGTAGGATGGCTGAAGCTTTCTTT
>-|TRBJ2-7|-|TRBV20-1
CSARGLTETNYEQYF
TGCAGTGCTAGGGGACTTACCGAAACTAACTACGAGCAGTACTTC
>many|TRBJ2-3|TRBD2|TRBV4-2
CASSQDRGGPDTQYF
TGTGCCAGCAGCCAAGATCGGGGGGGCCCAGATACGCAGTATTTT
>-|TRBJ1-2|TRBD1|TRBV4-1
CASSQTGGPTF
TGCGCCAGCAGCCAGACAGGGGGCCCCACCTTC
>-|TRBJ1-1|-|TRBV28
CATSWGNTEAFF
TGTGCCACCTCGTGGGGGAACACTGAAGCTTTCTTT
>-|TRBJ2-5|TRBD1|TRBV12-3/TRBV12-4
CASRRDSPTGTQYF
TGTGCCAGTCGACGGGACAGCCCCACAGGGACCCAGTACTTC
>few|TRBJ2-3|-|TRBV6-5
CASSYLPRDFGTDTQYF
TGTGCCAGCAGTTACCTCCCCAGGGACTTTGGCACAGATACGCAGTATTTT
>-|TRBJ1-6|-|TRBV7-2
CASSLEGLAAGAALHF
TGTGCCAGCAGCTTAGAAGGTTTGGCGGCCGGTGCGGCCCTCCACTTT
>few|TRBJ2-3|TRBD2|TRBV7-2
CASSPGTSGGDTDTQYF
TGTGCCAGCAGCCCTGGGACTAGCGGGGGGGATACAGATACGCAGTATTTT
>few|TRBJ2-5|-|TRBV5-1
CASSKDRETQYF
TGCGCCAGCAGCAAGGACCGAGAGACCCAGTACTTC
>few|TRBJ2-3|-|TRBV12-3/TRBV12-4
CASSLSGSDTQYF
TGTGCCAGCAGTTTATCCGGGTCAGATACGCAGTATTTT
>few|TRBJ2-3|-|TRBV20-1
CSARKRTDTQYF
TGCAGTGCTAGAAAGCGCACAGATACGCAGTATTTT
>few|TRBJ1-2|-|TRBV7-9
CASSLRTRGYTF
TGTGCCAGCAGCCTCCGGACGCGAGGCTACACCTTC
>-|TRBJ1-5|TRBD1|TRBV11-3
CASSSAPGQANQPQHF
TGTGCCAGCAGCTCCGCCCCGGGACAGGCGAATCAGCCCCAGCATTTT
>many|TRBJ2-1|TRBD2|TRBV5-1
CASSRLAGDNEQFF
TGCGCCAGCAGTAGACTAGCGGGGGACAATGAGCAGTTCTTC
>-|TRBJ2-1|-|TRBV6-5
CASSYGQVSYNEQFF
TGTGCCAGCAGTTACGGCCAGGTCTCCTACAATGAGCAGTTCTTC
>-|TRBJ1-4|TRBD1|TRBV6-1
CASSEDSLDRANEKLFF
TGTGCCAGCAGTGAAGATTCACTGGACAGGGCCAATGAAAAACTGTTTTTT
>many|TRBJ2-7|-|TRBV12-3/TRBV12-4
CASSWGNFGEQYF
TGTGCCAGCAGTTGGGGGAATTTCGGCGAGCAGTACTTC
>many|TRBJ2-1|TRBD1|TRBV4-3
CASSQDLGDRDFSGQREQFF
TGCGCCAGCAGCCAAGATTTAGGAGACAGGGATTTCTCCGGACAACGGGAGCAGTTCTTC
>-|TRBJ2-1|-|TRBV12-3/TRBV12-4
CASSSRAQGWSYNEQFF
TGTGCCAGCAGTTCCCGGGCACAAGGGTGGTCCTACAATGAGCAGTTCTTC
>-|TRBJ1-6|-|TRBV20-1
CSGQHSPLHF
TGCAGTGGACAACATTCACCCCTCCACTTT
>-|TRBJ2-3|-|TRBV7-2
CANSLVGTDTQYF
TGTGCCAACAGCTTAGTGGGCACAGATACGCAGTATTTT
>-|TRBJ2-5|-|TRBV7-2
CASSRPGGETQYF
TGTGCCAGCAGTCGGCCGGGTGGTGAGACCCAGTACTTC
>-|TRBJ2-5|TRBD2|TRBV5-1
CASSFGTSGEETQYF
TGCGCCAGCAGCTTCGGGACTAGCGGGGAGGAGACCCAGTACTTC
>-|TRBJ2-1|TRBD1|TRBV2
CASSDPTGYNEQFF
TGTGCCAGCAGTGACCCGACAGGGTACAATGAGCAGTTCTTC
>-|TRBJ2-1|-|TRBV7-9
CAADSSMYNEQFF
TGTGCCGCAGACTCCTCCATGTACAATGAGCAGTTCTTC
>few|TRBJ2-3|-|TRBV7-2
CASSIVTSTDTQYF
TGTGCCAGCAGCATCGTAACTAGCACAGATACGCAGTATTTT
>-|TRBJ2-3|-|TRBV12-3/TRBV12-4
CASSLRGSDTQYF
TGTGCCAGCAGTTTACGGGGTTCAGATACGCAGTATTTT
>-|TRBJ2-2|TRBD1|TRBV6-5
CASSYSPQGAWELFF
TGTGCCAGCAGTTACTCTCCACAGGGGGCCTGGGAGCTGTTTTTT
>once|TRBJ1-6|TRBD1|TRBV19
CASSTGTGRYNSPLHF
TGTGCCAGTAGTACCGGGACAGGCCGGTATAATTCACCCCTCCACTTT
>many|TRBJ2-7|TRBD1|TRBV7-2
CASSLSFGQGYEQYF
TGTGCCAGCAGCTTAAGTTTCGGACAGGGCTACGAGCAGTACTTC
>few|TRBJ1-2|-|TRBV6-5
CASSYSTTDYGYTF
TGTGCCAGCAGTTACTCGACTACAGACTATGGCTACACCTTC
>few|TRBJ2-3|-|TRBV5-4
CASSLEQGPNTQYF
TGTGCCAGCAGCTTGGAACAGGGTCCGAATACGCAGTATTTT
>few|TRBJ1-1|-|TRBV5-1
CASSLVGRYTEAFF
TGCGCCAGCAGCTTGGTCGGCAGATACACTGAAGCTTTCTTT
>-|TRBJ2-1|-|TRBV6-1
CASSAPPDGVSYNEQFF
TGTGCCAGCAGTGCCCCTCCGGATGGGGTCTCCTACAATGAGCAGTTCTTC
>few|TRBJ2-1|-|TRBV6-1
CASSEIWGDREQFF
TGTGCCAGCAGTGAAATCTGGGGGGATCGTGAGCAGTTCTTC
>few|TRBJ1-2|TRBD1|TRBV7-2
CASSAPGTGGYNGYTF
TGTGCCAGCAGCGCTCCCGGGACAGGGGGTTATAATGGCTACACCTTC
>-|TRBJ1-4|-|TRBV7-2
CASSPGRNNEKLFF
TGTGCCAGCAGCCCGGGACGGAATAATGAAAAACTGTTTTTT
>-|TRBJ1-4|-|TRBV11-2
CASAIHPGREKLFF
TGTGCCAGCGCTATCCACCCAGGGAGGGAAAAACTGTTTTTT
>few|TRBJ1-2|TRBD1|TRBV20-1
CSASVDRAFDGYTF
TGCAGTGCTAGTGTGGACAGGGCTTTCGATGGCTACACCTTC
>-|TRBJ2-2|-|TRBV29-1
CSVVTGTGELFF
TGCAGCGTTGTAACCGGAACCGGGGAGCTGTTTTTT
>few|TRBJ1-2|-|TRBV27
CASSTSGATLPYGYTF
TGTGCCAGCAGTACCTCGGGAGCGACCCTACCCTATGGCTACACCTTC
>few|TRBJ2-7|-|TRBV6-6
CASSYGAGGLGEQYF
TGTGCCAGCAGTTACGGGGCAGGGGGGTTAGGAGAGCAGTACTTC
>-|TRBJ2-1|-|TRBV5-1
CASSPSRGGPNEQFF
TGCGCCAGCAGCCCATCCAGAGGAGGGCCCAATGAGCAGTTCTTC
>many|TRBJ1-1|-|TRBV6-6
CASSYGGWVFTEAFF
TGTGCCAGCAGTTACGGGGGGTGGGTGTTCACTGAAGCTTTCTTT
>many|TRBJ2-3|TRBD1|TRBV10-3
CAIGRTTGASTDTQYF
TGTGCCATCGGACGTACCACAGGGGCCAGCACAGATACGCAGTATTTT
>few|TRBJ2-3|-|TRBV13
CASSLSPRGGTDTQYF
TGTGCCAGCAGCTTAAGTCCCAGGGGGGGGACAGATACGCAGTATTTT
>few|TRBJ1-1|-|TRBV12-3/TRBV12-4
CASSAPRGGPVNTEAFF
TGTGCCAGCAGTGCGCCGCGCGGGGGCCCGGTAAACACTGAAGCTTTCTTT
>-|TRBJ2-3|TRBD2|TRBV6-4
CASSDVGGGTDTQYF
TGTGCCAGCAGTGACGTGGGGGGGGGCACAGATACGCAGTATTTT